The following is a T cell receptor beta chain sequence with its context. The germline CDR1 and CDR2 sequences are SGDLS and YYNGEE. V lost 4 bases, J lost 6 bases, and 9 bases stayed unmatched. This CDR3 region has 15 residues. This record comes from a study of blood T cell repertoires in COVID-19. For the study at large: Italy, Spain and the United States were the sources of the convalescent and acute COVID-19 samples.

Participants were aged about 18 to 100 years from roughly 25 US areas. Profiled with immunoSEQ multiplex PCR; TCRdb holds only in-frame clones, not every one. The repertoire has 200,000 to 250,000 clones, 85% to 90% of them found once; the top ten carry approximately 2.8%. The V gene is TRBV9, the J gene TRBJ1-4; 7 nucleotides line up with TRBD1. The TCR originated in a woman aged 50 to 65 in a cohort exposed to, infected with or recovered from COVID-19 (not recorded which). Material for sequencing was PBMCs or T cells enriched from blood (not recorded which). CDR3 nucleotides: TGTGCCAGCAGCAATTACAGGGGACGAGATGAAAAACTGTTTTTT. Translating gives CASSNYRGRDEKLFF.